This passage covers 5 T cell receptor beta chains from one sample sequenced in a study of blood T cell repertoires in COVID-19. The assay was immunoSEQ multiplex PCR, and TCRdb's table has in-frame clones only and misses some. Of 55,000 or so clones in the sample, approximately 87% were seen once. The specimen was peripheral blood. The origin of the receptors is a man aged 55 to 70 with active or convalescent COVID-19.

For the CDR3, the DNA is TGCAGCGTCAACCAGGGCGGGGATGAGCAGTTCTTC. The encoded protein is CSVNQGGDEQFF. The rearrangement links TRBV29-1 to TRBJ2-1; D possibly corresponds to TRBD2 (6 bases). CDR3 length: 12 residues. Germline V gene sequence: CDR1 SQVTM, CDR2 ANQGSEA. Trimming cost V 6 bases and J 8 bases, with 14 bases left between them.

This chain joins TRBV11-2 and TRBJ2-3; D is ambiguous. The V and J ends lost 4 bases and 6 bases respectively, with 8 bases between them. The CDR3 has 12 residues. The V gene's germline CDR1 is SGHAT and CDR2 FQNNGV. The CDR3 sequence is CASSYSTDTQYF. In nucleotides, the CDR3 is TGTGCCAGCAGCTACAGTACGGATACGCAGTATTTT.

J is TRBJ1-5 and V is TRBV19; D is undetermined. Germline V gene sequence: CDR1 LNHDA, CDR2 SQIVND (reference sequence). Trimming shortened V by 5 bases and J by 5 bases, and 10 bases separated the two germline ends. The CDR3 spans 13 residues. This CDR3 is CASSEALHQPQHF. The CDR3 coding sequence is TGTGCCAGTAGTGAGGCCCTCCATCAGCCCCAGCATTTT.

V and J are TRBV3-1 (or the pseudogene TRBV3-2) and TRBJ1-2; D unclear. Germline CDR1 reads LGHDT; CDR2 reads YNNKEL (reference sequence). The CDR3 totals 14 residues. Trimming removed 1 base from V and 7 bases from J, with 13 bases in between. The CDR3 nucleotides read TGTGCCAGCAGCCAAGCCCGGTTCGGTGCTGGCTACACCTTC. It specifies CASSQARFGAGYTF.

CDR3 region: CASSNHWDRGTDTQYF. CDR3 DNA: TGTGCCAGCAGCAATCACTGGGACAGGGGAACAGATACGCAGTATTTT. The V call is TRBV5-4, the J call TRBJ2-3; 10 nucleotides match TRBD1. The ends lost 4 bases at V and 3 bases at J; junction bases unmatched: 8. Germline assignment: CDR1 SGHNT and CDR2 YYREEE (reference sequence). This CDR3 is 16 amino acids long.